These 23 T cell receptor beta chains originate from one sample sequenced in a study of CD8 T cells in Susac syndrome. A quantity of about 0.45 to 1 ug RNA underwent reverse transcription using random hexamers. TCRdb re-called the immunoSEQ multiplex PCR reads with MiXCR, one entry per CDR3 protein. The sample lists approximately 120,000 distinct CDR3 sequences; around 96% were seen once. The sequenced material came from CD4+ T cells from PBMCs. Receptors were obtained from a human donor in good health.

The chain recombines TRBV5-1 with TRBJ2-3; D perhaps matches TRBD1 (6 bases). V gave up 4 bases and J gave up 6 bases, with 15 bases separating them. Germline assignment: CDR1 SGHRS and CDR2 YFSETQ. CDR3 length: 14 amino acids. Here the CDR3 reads CASSAGGHRDTQYF. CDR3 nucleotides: TGCGCCAGCAGCGCTGGGGGCCACAGGGATACGCAGTATTTT. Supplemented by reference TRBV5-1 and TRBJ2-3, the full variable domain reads KAGVTQTPRYLIKTRGQQVTLSCSPISGHRSVSWYQQTPGQGLQFLFEYFSETQRNKGNFPGRFSGRQFSNSRSEMNVSTLELGDSALYLCASSAGGHRDTQYFGPGTRLTVL.

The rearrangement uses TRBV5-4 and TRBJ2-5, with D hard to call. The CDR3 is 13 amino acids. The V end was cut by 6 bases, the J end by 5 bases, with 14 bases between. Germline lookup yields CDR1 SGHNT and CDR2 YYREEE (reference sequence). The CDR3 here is CASNRDLGETQYF. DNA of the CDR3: TGTGCCAGCAACCGTGACCTGGGCGAGACCCAGTACTTC.

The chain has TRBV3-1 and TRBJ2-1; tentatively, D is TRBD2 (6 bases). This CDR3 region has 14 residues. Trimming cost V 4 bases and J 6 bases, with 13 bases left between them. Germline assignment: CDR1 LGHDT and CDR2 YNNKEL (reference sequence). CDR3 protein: CASSRDWTGNEQFF. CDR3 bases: TGTGCCAGCAGCCGGGACTGGACTGGCAATGAGCAGTTCTTC.

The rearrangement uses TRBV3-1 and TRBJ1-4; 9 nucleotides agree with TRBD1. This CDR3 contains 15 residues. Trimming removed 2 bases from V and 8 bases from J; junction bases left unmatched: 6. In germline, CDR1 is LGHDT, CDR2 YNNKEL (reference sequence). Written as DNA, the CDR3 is TGTGCCAGCAGCCAAACCGGGACAGGGCGCGAAAAACTGTTTTTT. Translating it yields CASSQTGTGREKLFF.

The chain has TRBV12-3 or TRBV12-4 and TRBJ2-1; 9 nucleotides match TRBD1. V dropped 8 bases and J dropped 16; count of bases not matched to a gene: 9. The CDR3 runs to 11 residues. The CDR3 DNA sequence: TGTGCCAGCCCGACCCGGGACAGGGTCTTCTTC. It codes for CASPTRDRVFF.

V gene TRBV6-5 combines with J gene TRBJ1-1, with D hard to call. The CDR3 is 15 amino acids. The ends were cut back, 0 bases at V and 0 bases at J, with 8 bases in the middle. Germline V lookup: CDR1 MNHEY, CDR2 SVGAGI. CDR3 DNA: TGTGCCAGCAGTTACTCGGTCGGGATGAACACTGAAGCTTTCTTT. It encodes CASSYSVGMNTEAFF.

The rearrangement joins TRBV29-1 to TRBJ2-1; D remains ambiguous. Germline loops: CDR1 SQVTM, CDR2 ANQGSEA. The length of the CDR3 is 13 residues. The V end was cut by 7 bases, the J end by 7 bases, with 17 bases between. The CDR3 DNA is TGCAGCGCCAGGCATTCCTCTGCAAATGAGCAGTTCTTC. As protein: CSARHSSANEQFF.

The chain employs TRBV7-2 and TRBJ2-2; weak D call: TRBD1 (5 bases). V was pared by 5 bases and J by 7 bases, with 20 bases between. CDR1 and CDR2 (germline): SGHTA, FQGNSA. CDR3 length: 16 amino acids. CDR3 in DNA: TGTGCCAGCAGCCCCCGCGCCGGAAAGGGGAACGGGGAGCTGTTTTTT. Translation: CASSPRAGKGNGELFF.

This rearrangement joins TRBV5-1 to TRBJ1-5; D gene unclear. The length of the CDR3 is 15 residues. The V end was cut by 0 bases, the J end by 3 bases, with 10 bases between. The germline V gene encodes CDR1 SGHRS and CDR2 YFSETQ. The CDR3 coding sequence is TGCGCCAGCAGCTTGGGGGTAGTTGACAATCAGCCCCAGCATTTT. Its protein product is CASSLGVVDNQPQHF.

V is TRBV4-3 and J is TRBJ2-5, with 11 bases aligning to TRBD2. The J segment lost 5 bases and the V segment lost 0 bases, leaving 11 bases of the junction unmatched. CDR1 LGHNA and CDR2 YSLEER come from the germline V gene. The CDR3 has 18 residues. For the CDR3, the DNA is TGCGCCAGCAGCCAAGAGTTCCTAGCGGGAGGCGTTGGCGAGACCCAGTACTTC. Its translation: CASSQEFLAGGVGETQYF.

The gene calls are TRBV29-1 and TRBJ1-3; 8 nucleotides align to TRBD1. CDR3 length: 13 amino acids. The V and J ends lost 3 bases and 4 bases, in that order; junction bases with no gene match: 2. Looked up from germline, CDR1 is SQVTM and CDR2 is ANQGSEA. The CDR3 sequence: CSVDDRGGNTIYF. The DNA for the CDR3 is TGCAGCGTTGATGACAGGGGAGGAAACACCATATATTTT.

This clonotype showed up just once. The CDR3 region is CASKASGRTYEQYF. CDR3 DNA sequence: TGCGCCAGCAAAGCTAGCGGGAGAACCTACGAGCAGTACTTC. This rearrangement joins TRBV5-1 to TRBJ2-7; 10 bases line up with TRBD2. The CDR3 runs 14 residues. CDR1 and CDR2 from the germline V gene are SGHRS and YFSETQ. V dropped 6 bases and J dropped 2; count of bases not matched to a gene: 5.

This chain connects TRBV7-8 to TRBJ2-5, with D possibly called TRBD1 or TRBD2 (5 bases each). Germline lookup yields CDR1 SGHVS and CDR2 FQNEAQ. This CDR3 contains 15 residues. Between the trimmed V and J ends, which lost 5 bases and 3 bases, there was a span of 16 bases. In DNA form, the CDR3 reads TGTGCCAGCAGCCCCTCGTGGGGGACCGAAGAGACCCAGTACTTC. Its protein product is CASSPSWGTEETQYF.

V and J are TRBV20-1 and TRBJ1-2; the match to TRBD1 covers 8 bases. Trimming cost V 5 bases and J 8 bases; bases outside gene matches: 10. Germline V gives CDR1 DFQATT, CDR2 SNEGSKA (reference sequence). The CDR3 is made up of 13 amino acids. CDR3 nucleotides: TGCAGTGCTCGGACAGGGAACCACGGGGGCTACACCTTC. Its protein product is CSARTGNHGGYTF.

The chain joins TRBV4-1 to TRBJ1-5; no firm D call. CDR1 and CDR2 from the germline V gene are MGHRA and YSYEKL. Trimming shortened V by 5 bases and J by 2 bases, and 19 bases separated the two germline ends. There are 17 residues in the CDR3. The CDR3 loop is CASSSIQIPPGNQPQHF. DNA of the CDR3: TGCGCCAGCAGCTCAATACAGATCCCTCCGGGCAATCAGCCCCAGCATTTT.

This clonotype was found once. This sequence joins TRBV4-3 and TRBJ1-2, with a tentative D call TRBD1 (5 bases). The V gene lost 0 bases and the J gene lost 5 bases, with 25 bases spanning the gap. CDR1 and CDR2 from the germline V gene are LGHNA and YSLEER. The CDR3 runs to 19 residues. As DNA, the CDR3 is TGCGCCAGCAGCCAAGATATCGTAGGGACCTTTCCCTTGGGATATGGCTACACCTTC. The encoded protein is CASSQDIVGTFPLGYGYTF.

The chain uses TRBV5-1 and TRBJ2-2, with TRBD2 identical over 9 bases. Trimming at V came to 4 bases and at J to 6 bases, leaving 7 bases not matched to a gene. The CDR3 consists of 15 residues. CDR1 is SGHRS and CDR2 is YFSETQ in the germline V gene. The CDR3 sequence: CASSLGTSRSGELFF. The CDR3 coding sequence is TGCGCCAGCAGCCTGGGGACTAGCCGGTCCGGGGAGCTGTTTTTT.

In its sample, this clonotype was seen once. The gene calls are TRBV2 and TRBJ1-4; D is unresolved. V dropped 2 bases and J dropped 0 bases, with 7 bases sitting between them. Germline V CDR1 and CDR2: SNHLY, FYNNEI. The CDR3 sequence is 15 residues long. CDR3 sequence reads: CASSEQVATNEKLFF. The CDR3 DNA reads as TGTGCCAGCAGTGAACAGGTCGCAACTAATGAAAAACTGTTTTTT.

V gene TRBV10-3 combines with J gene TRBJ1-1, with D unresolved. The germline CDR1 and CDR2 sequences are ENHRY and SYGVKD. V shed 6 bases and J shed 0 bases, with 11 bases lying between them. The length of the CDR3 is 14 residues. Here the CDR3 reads CAIRIQEMNTEAFF. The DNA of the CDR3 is TGTGCCATCAGGATTCAGGAGATGAACACTGAAGCTTTCTTT.

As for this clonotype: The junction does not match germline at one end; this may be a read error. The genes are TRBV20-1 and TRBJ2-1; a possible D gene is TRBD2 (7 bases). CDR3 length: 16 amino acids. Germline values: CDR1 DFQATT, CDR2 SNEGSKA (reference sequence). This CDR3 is CSARERGGWTHNEQFF. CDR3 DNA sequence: TGCAGTGCAAGAGAAAGGGGGGGCTGGACTCACAATGAGCAGTTCTTC.

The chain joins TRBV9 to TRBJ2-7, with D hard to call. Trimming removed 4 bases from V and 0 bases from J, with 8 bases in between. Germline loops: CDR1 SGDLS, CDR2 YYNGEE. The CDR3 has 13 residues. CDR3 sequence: CASSLRSSYEQYF. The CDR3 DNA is TGTGCCAGCAGCCTCAGGAGCTCCTACGAGCAGTACTTC.

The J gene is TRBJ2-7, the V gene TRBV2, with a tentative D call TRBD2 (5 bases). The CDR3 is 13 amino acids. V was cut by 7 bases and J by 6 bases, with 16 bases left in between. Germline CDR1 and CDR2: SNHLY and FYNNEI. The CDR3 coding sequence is TGTGCCAGCACCTACGGTCCGGACTCCGAGCAGTACTTC. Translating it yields CASTYGPDSEQYF.

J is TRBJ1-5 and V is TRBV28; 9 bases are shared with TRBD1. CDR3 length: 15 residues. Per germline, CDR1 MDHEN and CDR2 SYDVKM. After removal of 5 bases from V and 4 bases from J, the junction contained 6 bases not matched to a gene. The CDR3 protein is CASSPTGGRNQPQHF. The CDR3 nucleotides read TGTGCCAGCAGTCCGACAGGGGGGCGAAATCAGCCCCAGCATTTT.